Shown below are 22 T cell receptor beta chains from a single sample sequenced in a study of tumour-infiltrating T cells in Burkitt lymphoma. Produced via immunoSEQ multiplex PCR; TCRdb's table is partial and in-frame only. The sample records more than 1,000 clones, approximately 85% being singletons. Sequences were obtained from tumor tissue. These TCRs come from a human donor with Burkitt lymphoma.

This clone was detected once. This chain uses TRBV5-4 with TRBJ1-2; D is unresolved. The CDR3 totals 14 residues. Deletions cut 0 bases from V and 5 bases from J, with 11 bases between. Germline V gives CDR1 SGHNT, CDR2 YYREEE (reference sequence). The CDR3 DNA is TGTGCCAGCAGCTTGGAGCGGTTCGGGTATGGCTACACCTTC. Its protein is CASSLERFGYGYTF.

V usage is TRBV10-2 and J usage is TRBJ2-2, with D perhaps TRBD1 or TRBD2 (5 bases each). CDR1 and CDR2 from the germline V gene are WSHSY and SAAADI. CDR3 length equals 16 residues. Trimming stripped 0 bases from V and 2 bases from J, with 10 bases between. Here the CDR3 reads CASSESGDGNTGELFF. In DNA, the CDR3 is TGCGCCAGCAGTGAGTCGGGGGACGGAAACACCGGGGAGCTGTTTTTT.

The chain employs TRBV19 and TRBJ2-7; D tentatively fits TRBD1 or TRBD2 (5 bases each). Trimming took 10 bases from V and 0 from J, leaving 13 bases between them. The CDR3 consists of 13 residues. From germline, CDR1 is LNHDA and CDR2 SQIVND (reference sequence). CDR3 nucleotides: TGTGCCACCCGAGGGGAGAGCTCCTACGAGCAGTACTTC. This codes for CATRGESSYEQYF.

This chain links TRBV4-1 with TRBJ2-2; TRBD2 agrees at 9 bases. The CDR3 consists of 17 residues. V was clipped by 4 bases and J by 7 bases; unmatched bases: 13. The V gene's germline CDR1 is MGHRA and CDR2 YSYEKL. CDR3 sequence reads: CASSLLASGGLNGELFF. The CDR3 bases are TGCGCCAGCAGCCTTCTCGCCAGCGGGGGGCTAAACGGGGAGCTGTTTTTT.

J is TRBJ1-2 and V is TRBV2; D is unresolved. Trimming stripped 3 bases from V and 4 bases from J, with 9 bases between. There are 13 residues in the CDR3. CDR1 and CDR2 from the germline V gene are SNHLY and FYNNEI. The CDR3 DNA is TGTGCCAGCAGTGAGCGGTGGTCCTATGGCTACACCTTC. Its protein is CASSERWSYGYTF. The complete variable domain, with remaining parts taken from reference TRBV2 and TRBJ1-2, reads EPEVTQTPSHQVTQMGQEVILRCVPISNHLYFYWYRQILGQKVEFLVSFYNNEISEKSEIFDDQFSVERPDGSNFTLKIRSTKLEDSAMYFCASSERWSYGYTFGSGTRLTVV.

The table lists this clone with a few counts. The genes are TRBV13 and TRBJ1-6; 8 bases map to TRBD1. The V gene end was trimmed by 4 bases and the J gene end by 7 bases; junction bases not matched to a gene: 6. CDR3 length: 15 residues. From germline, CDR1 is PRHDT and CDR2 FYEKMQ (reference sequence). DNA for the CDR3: TGTGCCAGCAGCTCCAACCGGGACAGGAATTCACCCCTCCACTTT. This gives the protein CASSSNRDRNSPLHF.

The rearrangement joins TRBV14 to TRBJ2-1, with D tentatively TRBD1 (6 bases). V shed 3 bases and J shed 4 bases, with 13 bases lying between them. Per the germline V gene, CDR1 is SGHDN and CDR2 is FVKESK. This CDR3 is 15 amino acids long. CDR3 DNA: TGTGCCAGCAGCCAGGACAGTTGGATATACAATGAGCAGTTCTTC. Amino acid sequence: CASSQDSWIYNEQFF.

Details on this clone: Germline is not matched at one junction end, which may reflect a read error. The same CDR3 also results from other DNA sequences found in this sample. The CDR3: CASSVLAGGSTDTQYF. CDR3 DNA sequence: TGTGCTAGCAGTGTCCTAGCGGGGGGTAGCACAGATACGCAGTATTTT. This chain links TRBV9 with TRBJ2-3; TRBD2 matches 11 bases. Looked up from germline, CDR1 is SGDLS and CDR2 is YYNGEE. This CDR3 comprises 16 residues.

CDR3 sequence (DNA): TGTGCCAGCAGCGAACTAGCGGGTGGCTACGAGCAGTACGTC. Translated: CASSELAGGYEQYV. V and J are TRBV7-9 and TRBJ2-7, with 9 bases matching TRBD2. V lost 5 bases to trimming and J lost 3 bases; unmatched junction nucleotides: 5. The CDR3 is 14 amino acids. Germline CDR1 SEHNR, CDR2 FQNEAQ (reference sequence).

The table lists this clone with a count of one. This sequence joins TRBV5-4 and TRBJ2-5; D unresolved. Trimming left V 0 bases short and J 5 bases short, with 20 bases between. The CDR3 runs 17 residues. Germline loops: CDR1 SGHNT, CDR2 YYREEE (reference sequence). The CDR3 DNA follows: TGTGCCAGCAGCTTGGGGGAACCTTTATCCGCCGGCGAGACCCAGTACTTC. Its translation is CASSLGEPLSAGETQYF.

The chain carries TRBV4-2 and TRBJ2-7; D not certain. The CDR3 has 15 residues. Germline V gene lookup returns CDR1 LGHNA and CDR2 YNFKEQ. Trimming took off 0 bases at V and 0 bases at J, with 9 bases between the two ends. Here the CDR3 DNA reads TGTGCCAGCAGCCAAGAAAACAGCCTCTCCTACGAGCAGTACTTC. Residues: CASSQENSLSYEQYF.

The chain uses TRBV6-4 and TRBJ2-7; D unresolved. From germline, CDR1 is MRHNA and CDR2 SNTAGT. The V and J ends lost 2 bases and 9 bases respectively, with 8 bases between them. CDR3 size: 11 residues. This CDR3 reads CASSDGGVQYF. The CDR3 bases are TGTGCCAGCAGTGACGGCGGAGTGCAGTACTTC.

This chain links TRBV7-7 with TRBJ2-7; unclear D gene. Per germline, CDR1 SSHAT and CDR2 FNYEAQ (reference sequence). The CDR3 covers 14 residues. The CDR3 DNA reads TGTGCTAATCCCCCGGCCGGGTCCCTCGGGGAGCAGTACGTC. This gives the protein CANPPAGSLGEQYV.

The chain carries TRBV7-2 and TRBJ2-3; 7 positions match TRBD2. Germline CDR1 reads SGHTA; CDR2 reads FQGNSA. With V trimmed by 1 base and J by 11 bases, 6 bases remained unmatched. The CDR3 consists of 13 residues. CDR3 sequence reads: CASSLGVASGQYF. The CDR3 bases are TGTGCCAGCAGCTTAGGGGTGGCTAGCGGGCAGTATTTT.

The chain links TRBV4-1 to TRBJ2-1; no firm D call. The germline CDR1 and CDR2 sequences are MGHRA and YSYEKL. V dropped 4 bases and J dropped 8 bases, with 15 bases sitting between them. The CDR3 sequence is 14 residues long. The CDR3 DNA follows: TGCGCCAGCAGCCGAACGCACGTTGGGGATGAGCAGTTCTTC. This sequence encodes CASSRTHVGDEQFF.

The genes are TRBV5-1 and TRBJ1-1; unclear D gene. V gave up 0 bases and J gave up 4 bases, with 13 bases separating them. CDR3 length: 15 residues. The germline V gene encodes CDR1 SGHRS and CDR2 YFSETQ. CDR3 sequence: CASSLGLGPGTEAFF. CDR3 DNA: TGCGCCAGCAGCTTGGGTTTAGGCCCCGGCACTGAAGCTTTCTTT.

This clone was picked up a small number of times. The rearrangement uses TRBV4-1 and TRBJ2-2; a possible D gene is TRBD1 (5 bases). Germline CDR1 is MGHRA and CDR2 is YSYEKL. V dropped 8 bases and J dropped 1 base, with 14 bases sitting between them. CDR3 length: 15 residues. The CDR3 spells CASSAVQVNTGELFF. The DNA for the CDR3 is TGCGCCAGCTCCGCGGTACAGGTGAACACCGGGGAGCTGTTTTTT.

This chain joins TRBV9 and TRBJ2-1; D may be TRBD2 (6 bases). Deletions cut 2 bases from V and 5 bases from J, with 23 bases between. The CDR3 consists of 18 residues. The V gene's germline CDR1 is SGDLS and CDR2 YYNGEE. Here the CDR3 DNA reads TGTGCCAGCAGCGTGGACCCGATTGTTAGCGGCCCGAACAATGAGCAGTTCTTC. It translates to CASSVDPIVSGPNNEQFF.

CDR3 loop: CASPEGGTNGYTF. The CDR3, as DNA: TGTGCCAGTCCTGAAGGGGGGACGAATGGCTACACCTTC. The chain uses TRBV27 and TRBJ1-2; possible D gene TRBD1, 6 bases. Trimming shortened V by 9 bases and J by 6 bases, and 17 bases separated the two germline ends. This CDR3 has 13 residues. Germline V gene lookup returns CDR1 MNHEY and CDR2 SMNVEV (reference sequence).

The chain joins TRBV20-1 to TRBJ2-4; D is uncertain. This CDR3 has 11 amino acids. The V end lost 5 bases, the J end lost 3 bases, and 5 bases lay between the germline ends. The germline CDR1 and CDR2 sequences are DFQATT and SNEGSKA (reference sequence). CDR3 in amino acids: CSAFYKNIQYF. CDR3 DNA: TGCAGTGCTTTTTACAAAAACATTCAGTACTTC.

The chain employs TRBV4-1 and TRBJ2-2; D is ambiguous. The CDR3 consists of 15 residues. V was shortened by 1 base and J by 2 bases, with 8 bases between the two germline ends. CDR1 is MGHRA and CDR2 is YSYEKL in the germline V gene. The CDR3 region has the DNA TGCGCCAGCAGCCAAGTGGCGGATAACACCGGGGAGCTGTTTTTT. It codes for CASSQVADNTGELFF.

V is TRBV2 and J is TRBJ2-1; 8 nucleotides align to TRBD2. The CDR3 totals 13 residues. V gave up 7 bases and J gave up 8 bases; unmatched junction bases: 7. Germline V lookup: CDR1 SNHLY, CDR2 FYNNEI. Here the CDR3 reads CASIRLAGDEQFF. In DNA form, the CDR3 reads TGTGCCAGCATTCGGCTAGCGGGCGATGAGCAGTTCTTC.